This T cell receptor (beta chain) was captured by sequencing in a study of blood T cell repertoires in COVID-19. Here immunoSEQ multiplex PCR was the method, and the copy in TCRdb shows in-frame clones only, minus some. Of fewer than 45,000 clones listed, approximately 80% are singletons. This clone was counted between two and nine times. CDR1 is SGDLS, CDR2 YYNGEE, per germline. The germline V and J ends were trimmed by 4 bases and 7 bases, with 17 bases remaining between them. The CDR3 loop spans 15 amino acids. V usage is TRBV9 and J usage is TRBJ1-4, with D perhaps TRBD1 (5 bases). This receptor was obtained from a man aged 65 to 79 with acute or convalescent COVID-19. Sequenced input: peripheral blood. As DNA, the CDR3 is TGTGCCAGCAGCTTGGCTGGCAGGGCAGGTGAAAAACTGTTTTTT. Translated: CASSLAGRAGEKLFF.